The clone carrying this T cell receptor (beta chain) was counted once. Repertoires were generated with immunoSEQ multiplex PCR, while TCRdb's copy carries only in-frame clones and drops some. Of some 75,000 clones listed, 75% to 90% were seen once; the top ten hold roughly 3.5%. V lost 6 bases to trimming and J lost 2 bases, with 14 bases between them. CDR1 is KGHSH, CDR2 LQKENI, per germline. The CDR3 loop spans 16 amino acids. The data stem from a study of identifying expanded T cells in peripheral blood. During the collection period, no donor immune events like infections were recorded. The specimen was blood. The clonotype was recovered from a person between 18 and 75 years old in good health. This chain connects TRBV18 to TRBJ2-6, with D possibly TRBD1 on 5 matching bases. In DNA form, the CDR3 reads TGTGCCAGCTCGGGGCAGGGCGCCGCTGGGGCCAACGTCCTGACTTTC. Its translation: CASSGQGAAGANVLTF.